This TCR beta chain comes out of a study of cytomegalovirus exposure and HLA in healthy donors. Broader study findings: Whilst most TCR sequences proved rare, a subset of public TCRs occurred across many donors.

The germline gives CDR1 SQVTM, CDR2 ANQGSEA. V was pared by 7 bases and J by 5 bases, with 11 bases between. The CDR3 covers 11 residues. Method: immunoSEQ multiplex PCR; TCRdb's copy keeps in-frame clones and lacks some. The sample carries 60,000 or so clones, just over 90% recorded once. With respect to this clone: Its antigen remains unidentified.

The material sequenced was PBMCs. This chain uses TRBV29-1 with TRBJ2-5, with D tentatively TRBD1 (5 bases). The TCR originated in a woman aged 18 to 35 in good health and CMV-seronegative. The CDR3 here is CSATAGETQYF. In DNA, the CDR3 is TGCAGCGCAACGGCAGGGGAGACCCAGTACTTC.